The 2 T cell receptor beta chains reported below all come from one sample, sequenced in a study of cytomegalovirus exposure and HLA in healthy donors. The PCR had 60 Vbeta and 13 Jbeta primers. Clones were read by immunoSEQ multiplex PCR, and TCRdb kept only the in-frame ones, dropping some. The profile shows roughly 150,000 clones, more than 70% of them singletons. Sample: PBMCs. These receptor sequences come from a male donor in good health and CMV-seronegative.

CDR3 sequence reads: CASSQDRAQSYNEQFF. CDR3 DNA: TGTGCCAGCAGCCAAGATAGAGCACAGTCCTACAATGAGCAGTTCTTC. V is TRBV4-2 and J is TRBJ2-1; D is ambiguous. Looked up from germline, CDR1 is LGHNA and CDR2 is YNFKEQ. The length of the CDR3 is 16 residues. V was clipped by 0 bases and J by 1 base, with 10 bases between them.

V gene TRBV16 combines with J gene TRBJ2-3; no definite D call. Trimming took off 0 bases at V and 6 bases at J, with 4 bases between the two ends. This CDR3 comprises 12 residues. Germline CDR1 is KGHSY and CDR2 is FQNENV. The CDR3, as DNA: TGTGCCAGCAGCCAATCCGCGGATACGCAGTATTTT. Translating gives CASSQSADTQYF.